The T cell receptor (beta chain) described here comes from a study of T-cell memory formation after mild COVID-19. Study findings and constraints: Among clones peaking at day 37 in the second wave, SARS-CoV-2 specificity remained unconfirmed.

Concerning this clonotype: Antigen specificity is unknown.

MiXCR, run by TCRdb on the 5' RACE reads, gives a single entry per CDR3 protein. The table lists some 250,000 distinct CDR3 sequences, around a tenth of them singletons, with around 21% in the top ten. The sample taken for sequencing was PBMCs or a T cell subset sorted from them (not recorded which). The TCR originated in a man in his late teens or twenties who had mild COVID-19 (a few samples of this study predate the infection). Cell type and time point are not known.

As DNA, the CDR3 is TGCAGTGCTAGAGGGCTAGACCAAGAGACCCAGTACTTC. This codes for CSARGLDQETQYF. The gene calls are TRBV20-1 and TRBJ2-5, with D uncertain. The germline V gene encodes CDR1 DFQATT and CDR2 SNEGSKA (reference sequence). Trimming removed 1 base at V and 0 bases at J, with 6 bases between. This CDR3 has 13 amino acids.